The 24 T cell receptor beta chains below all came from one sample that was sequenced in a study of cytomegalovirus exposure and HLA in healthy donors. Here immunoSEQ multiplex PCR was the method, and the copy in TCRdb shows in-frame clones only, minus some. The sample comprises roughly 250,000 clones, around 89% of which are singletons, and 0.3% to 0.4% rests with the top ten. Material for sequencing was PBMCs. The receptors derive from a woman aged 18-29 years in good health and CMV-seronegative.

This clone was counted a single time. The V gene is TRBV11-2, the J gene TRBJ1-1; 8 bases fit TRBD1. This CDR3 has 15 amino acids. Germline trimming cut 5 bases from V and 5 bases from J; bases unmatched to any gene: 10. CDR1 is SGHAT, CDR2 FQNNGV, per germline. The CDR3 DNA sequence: TGTGCCAGCAGCCAGGACAGGGTAGGTGGGACTGAAGCTTTCTTT. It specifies CASSQDRVGGTEAFF.

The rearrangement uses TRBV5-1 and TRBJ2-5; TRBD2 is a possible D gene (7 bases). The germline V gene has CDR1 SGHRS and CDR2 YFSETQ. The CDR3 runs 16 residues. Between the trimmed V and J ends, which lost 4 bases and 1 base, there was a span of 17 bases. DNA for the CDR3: TGCGCCAGCAGCCTGCGGGGGCGTTCGGGCCAAGAGACCCAGTACTTC. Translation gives CASSLRGRSGQETQYF.

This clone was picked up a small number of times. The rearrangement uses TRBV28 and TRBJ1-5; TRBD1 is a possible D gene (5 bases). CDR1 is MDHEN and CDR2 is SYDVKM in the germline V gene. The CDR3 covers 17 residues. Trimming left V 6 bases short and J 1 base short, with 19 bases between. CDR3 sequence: CASRPSGADASNQPQHF. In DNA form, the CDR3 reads TGTGCCAGCAGACCCTCTGGGGCGGACGCGAGCAATCAGCCCCAGCATTTT. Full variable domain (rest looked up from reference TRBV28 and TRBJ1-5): DVKVTQSSRYLVKRTGEKVFLECVQDMDHENMFWYRQDPGLGLRLIYFSYDVKMKEKGDIPEGYSVSREKKERFSLILESASTNQTSMYLCASRPSGADASNQPQHFGDGTRLSIL.

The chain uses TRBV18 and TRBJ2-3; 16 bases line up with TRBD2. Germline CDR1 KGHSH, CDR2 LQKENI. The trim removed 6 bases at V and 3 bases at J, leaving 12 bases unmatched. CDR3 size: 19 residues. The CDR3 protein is CASSWSTGTSGGATDTQYF. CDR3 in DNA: TGTGCCAGCTCCTGGAGTACCGGGACTAGCGGGGGGGCTACAGATACGCAGTATTTT.

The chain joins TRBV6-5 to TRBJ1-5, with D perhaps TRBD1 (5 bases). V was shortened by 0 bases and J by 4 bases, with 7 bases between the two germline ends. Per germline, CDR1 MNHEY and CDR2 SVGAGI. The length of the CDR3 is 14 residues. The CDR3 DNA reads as TGTGCCAGCAGTTACTCGGAGGGGAATCAGCCCCAGCATTTT. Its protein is CASSYSEGNQPQHF.

For the CDR3, the DNA is TGTGCCAGCAGTACAGGGGTGGGCTATGGCTACACCTTC. It yields the protein CASSTGVGYGYTF. The V call is TRBV27, the J call TRBJ1-2, with 7 bases that match TRBD1. CDR3 length: 13 residues. The J segment lost 4 bases and the V segment lost 5 bases, leaving 4 bases of the junction unmatched. Germline CDR1 and CDR2: MNHEY and SMNVEV (reference sequence).

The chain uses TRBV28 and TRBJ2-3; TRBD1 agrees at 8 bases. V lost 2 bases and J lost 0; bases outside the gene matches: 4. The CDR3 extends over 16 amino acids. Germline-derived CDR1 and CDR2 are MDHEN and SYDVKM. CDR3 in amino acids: CASSLPHRGSTDTQYF. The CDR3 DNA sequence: TGTGCCAGCAGTTTACCCCACAGGGGGAGCACAGATACGCAGTATTTT. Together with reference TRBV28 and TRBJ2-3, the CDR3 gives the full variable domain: DVKVTQSSRYLVKRTGEKVFLECVQDMDHENMFWYRQDPGLGLRLIYFSYDVKMKEKGDIPEGYSVSREKKERFSLILESASTNQTSMYLCASSLPHRGSTDTQYFGPGTRLTVL.

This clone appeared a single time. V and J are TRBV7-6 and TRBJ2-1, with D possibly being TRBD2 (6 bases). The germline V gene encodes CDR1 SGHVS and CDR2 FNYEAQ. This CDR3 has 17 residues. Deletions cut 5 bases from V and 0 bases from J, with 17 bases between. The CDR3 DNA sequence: TGTGCCAGCAGCACCGCTGGGGGGTTCAGCTCCTACAATGAGCAGTTCTTC. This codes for CASSTAGGFSSYNEQFF. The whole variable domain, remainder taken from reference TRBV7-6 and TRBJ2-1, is GAGVSQSPRYKVTKRGQDVALRCDPISGHVSLYWYRQALGQGPEFLTYFNYEAQQDKSGLPNDRFSAERPEGSISTLTIQRTEQRDSAMYRCASSTAGGFSSYNEQFFGPGTRLTVL.

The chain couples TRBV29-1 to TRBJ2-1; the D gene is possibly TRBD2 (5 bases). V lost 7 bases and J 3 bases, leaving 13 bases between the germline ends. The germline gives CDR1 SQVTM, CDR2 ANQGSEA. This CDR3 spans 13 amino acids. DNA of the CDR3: TGCAGCGGATCGGTGGGGAGCTACAATGAGCAGTTCTTC. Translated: CSGSVGSYNEQFF.

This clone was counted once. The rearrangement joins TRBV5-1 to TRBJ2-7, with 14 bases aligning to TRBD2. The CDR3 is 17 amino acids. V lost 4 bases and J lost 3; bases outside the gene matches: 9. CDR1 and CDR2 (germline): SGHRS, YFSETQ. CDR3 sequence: CASSLGLAGGQGYEQYV. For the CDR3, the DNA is TGCGCCAGCAGCCTTGGACTAGCGGGGGGCCAAGGCTACGAGCAGTACGTC.

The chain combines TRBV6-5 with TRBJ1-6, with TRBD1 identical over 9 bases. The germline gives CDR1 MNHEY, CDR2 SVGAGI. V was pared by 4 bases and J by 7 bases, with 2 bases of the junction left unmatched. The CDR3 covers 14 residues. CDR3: CASSWDRENSPLHF. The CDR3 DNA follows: TGTGCCAGCAGTTGGGACAGGGAGAATTCACCCCTCCACTTT.

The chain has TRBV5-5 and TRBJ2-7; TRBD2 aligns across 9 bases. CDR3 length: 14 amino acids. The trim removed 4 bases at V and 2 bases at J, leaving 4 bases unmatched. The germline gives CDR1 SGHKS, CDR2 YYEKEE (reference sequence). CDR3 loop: CASSVSGGAYEQYV. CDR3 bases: TGTGCCAGCAGCGTTAGCGGGGGAGCCTACGAGCAGTACGTC.

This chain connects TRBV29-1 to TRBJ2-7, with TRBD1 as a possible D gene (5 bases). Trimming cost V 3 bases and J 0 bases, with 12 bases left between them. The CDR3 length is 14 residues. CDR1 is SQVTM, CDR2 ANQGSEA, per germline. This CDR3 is CSVDNRPTSYEQYF. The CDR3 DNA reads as TGCAGCGTTGATAACAGGCCGACCTCCTACGAGCAGTACTTC.

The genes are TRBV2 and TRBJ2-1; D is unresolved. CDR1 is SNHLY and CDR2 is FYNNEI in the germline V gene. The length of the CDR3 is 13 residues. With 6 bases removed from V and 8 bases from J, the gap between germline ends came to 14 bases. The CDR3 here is CASRAPLVDEQFF. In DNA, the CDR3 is TGTGCCAGCAGGGCTCCCCTGGTCGATGAGCAGTTCTTC.

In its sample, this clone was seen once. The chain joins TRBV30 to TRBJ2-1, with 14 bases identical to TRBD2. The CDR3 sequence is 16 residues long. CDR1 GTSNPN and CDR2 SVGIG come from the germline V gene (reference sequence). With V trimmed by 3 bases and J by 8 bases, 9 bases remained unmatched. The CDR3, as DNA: TGTGCCTGGAGGGGACTAGCGGGGGATCTAACCGATGAGCAGTTCTTC. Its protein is CAWRGLAGDLTDEQFF.

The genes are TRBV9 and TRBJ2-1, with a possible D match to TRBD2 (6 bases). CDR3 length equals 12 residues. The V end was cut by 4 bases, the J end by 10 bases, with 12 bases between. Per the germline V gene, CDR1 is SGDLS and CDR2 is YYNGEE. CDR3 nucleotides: TGTGCCAGCAGCCCCCATGGGGGGGAGCAGTTCTTC. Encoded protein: CASSPHGGEQFF.

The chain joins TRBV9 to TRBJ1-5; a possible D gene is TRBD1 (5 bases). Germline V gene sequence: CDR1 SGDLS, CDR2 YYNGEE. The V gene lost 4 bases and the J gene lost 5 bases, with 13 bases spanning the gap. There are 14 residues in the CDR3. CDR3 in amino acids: CASSSDSSYQPQHF. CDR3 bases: TGTGCCAGCAGCTCCGACAGTTCCTATCAGCCCCAGCATTTT.

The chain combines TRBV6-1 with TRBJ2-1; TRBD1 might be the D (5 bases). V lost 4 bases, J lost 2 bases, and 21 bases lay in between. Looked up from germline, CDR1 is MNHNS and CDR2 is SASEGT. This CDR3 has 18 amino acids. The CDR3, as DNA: TGTGCCAGCAGTGGGCCCGATGGAAGACAGAGGCCCTACAATGAGCAGTTCTTC. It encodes CASSGPDGRQRPYNEQFF.

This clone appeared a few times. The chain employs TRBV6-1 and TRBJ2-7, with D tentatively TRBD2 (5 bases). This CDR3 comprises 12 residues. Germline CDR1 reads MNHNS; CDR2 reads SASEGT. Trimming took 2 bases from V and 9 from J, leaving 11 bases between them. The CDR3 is CASSEPSGRQYV. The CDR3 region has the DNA TGTGCCAGCAGTGAACCCTCGGGGAGGCAGTACGTC.

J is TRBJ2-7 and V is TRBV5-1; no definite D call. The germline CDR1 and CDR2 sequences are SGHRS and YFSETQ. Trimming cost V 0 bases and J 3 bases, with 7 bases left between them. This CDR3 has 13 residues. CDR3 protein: CASSLASYYEQYF. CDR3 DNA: TGCGCCAGCAGCTTGGCGAGCTACTACGAGCAGTACTTC.

For the CDR3, the DNA is TGTGCCAGCAGTTTGAGGGGGACCCACAATGAGCAGTTCTTC. Translated, it gives CASSLRGTHNEQFF. The gene calls are TRBV27 and TRBJ2-1, with TRBD1 as a possible D gene (6 bases). Germline V lookup: CDR1 MNHEY, CDR2 SMNVEV (reference sequence). The CDR3 loop spans 14 amino acids. The V and J ends lost 3 bases and 5 bases respectively, with 11 bases between them.

The CDR3 is CATSSKTRASNTGELFF. The CDR3 nucleotides read TGTGCCACCAGCAGCAAAACCAGGGCTTCGAACACCGGGGAGCTGTTTTTT. This chain connects TRBV15 to TRBJ2-2, with D perhaps TRBD1 (5 bases). The CDR3 sequence is 17 residues long. The ends were cut back, 3 bases at V and 0 bases at J, with 14 bases in the middle. The germline gives CDR1 LNHNV, CDR2 YYDKDF (reference sequence).

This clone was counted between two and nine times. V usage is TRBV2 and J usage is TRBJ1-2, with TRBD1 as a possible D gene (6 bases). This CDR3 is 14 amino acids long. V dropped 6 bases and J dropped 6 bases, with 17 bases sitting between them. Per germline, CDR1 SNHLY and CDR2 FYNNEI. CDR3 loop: CASRSTGFGDGYTF. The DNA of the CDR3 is TGTGCCAGCAGATCGACAGGATTTGGAGATGGCTACACCTTC.

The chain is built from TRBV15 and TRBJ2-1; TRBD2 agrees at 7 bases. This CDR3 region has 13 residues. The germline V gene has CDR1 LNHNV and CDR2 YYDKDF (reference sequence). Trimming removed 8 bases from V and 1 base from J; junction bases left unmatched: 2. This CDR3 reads CATRGVSYNEQFF. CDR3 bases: TGTGCCACCCGGGGGGTATCCTACAATGAGCAGTTCTTC.